This entry lists 15 T cell receptor beta chains sequenced from one sample in a study of blood T cell repertoires in COVID-19. Measured with immunoSEQ multiplex PCR; TCRdb has only the in-frame clones, and not every one. The sample yields a few hundred thousand clones, approximately 82% seen once. Sequencing was carried out using peripheral blood. These receptors were obtained from a man aged 30 to 45 who had recovered from COVID-19.

The chain recombines TRBV24-1 with TRBJ1-2, with D perhaps TRBD1 (5 bases). The V gene's germline CDR1 is KGHDR and CDR2 SFDVKD. V lost 0 bases and J 4 bases, leaving 11 bases between the germline ends. The CDR3 covers 15 residues. The CDR3 here is CATSDLWDSFYGYTF. CDR3 nucleotides: TGTGCCACCAGTGATTTGTGGGACTCCTTCTATGGCTACACCTTC.

CDR3 nucleotide sequence: TGCGCCAGCAGTGAGTCGGGGACAACCCAAGAGACCCAGTACTTC. This translates into CASSESGTTQETQYF. The rearrangement joins TRBV10-2 to TRBJ2-5, with D possibly TRBD1 on 6 matching bases. With 0 bases removed from V and 1 base from J, the gap between germline ends came to 9 bases. Germline V CDR1 and CDR2: WSHSY, SAAADI. The CDR3 sequence is 15 residues long.

The V and J genes are TRBV9 and TRBJ1-6; 8 nucleotides line up with TRBD1. Per germline, CDR1 SGDLS and CDR2 YYNGEE. V dropped 4 bases and J dropped 11; count of bases not matched to a gene: 5. The CDR3 sequence is 13 residues long. CDR3 DNA: TGTGCCAGCAGCACCCGGACAGGGCCACCCCTCCACTTT. Its protein product is CASSTRTGPPLHF.

This chain uses TRBV28 with TRBJ1-2; no definite D call. The CDR3 contains 13 residues. V was shortened by 6 bases and J by 7 bases, with 15 bases between the two germline ends. The germline gives CDR1 MDHEN, CDR2 SYDVKM. CDR3 bases: TGTGCCAGCAGACCCAACTCGGTTGGTGGCTACACCTTC. This gives the protein CASRPNSVGGYTF.

In nucleotides, the CDR3 is TGTGCCAGCTCACCACCGCACAGGCCTCCTGAAGCTTTCTTT. Protein product: CASSPPHRPPEAFF. This chain links TRBV18 with TRBJ1-1, with D tentatively TRBD1 (5 bases). The CDR3 spans 14 residues. The germline V gene has CDR1 KGHSH and CDR2 LQKENI. V shed 0 bases and J shed 6 bases, with 11 bases lying between them.

CDR3: CASMGGRGNQPQHF. The CDR3 nucleotides are TGTGCCAGCATGGGGGGGAGGGGCAATCAGCCCCAGCATTTT. The chain links TRBV28 to TRBJ1-5, with D maybe TRBD1 (5 bases). CDR1 is MDHEN and CDR2 is SYDVKM in the germline V gene. The CDR3 covers 14 residues. Deletions cut 7 bases from V and 2 bases from J, with 12 bases between.

The chain employs TRBV25-1 and TRBJ2-1; TRBD2 aligns across 11 bases. This CDR3 is built from 15 residues. V trimming: 4 bases; J trimming: 5 bases; junction bases outside the gene matches: 4. The germline V gene has CDR1 MGHDK and CDR2 SYGVNS. The CDR3 reads CASSALAGGHNEQFF. CDR3 nucleotides: TGTGCCAGCAGTGCTCTAGCGGGGGGACACAATGAGCAGTTCTTC.

There are a few counts of this clone. The chain carries TRBV4-2 and TRBJ2-2; TRBD1 is a possible D gene (6 bases). V was shortened by 1 base and J by 4 bases, with 13 bases between the two germline ends. The germline V gene has CDR1 LGHNA and CDR2 YNFKEQ. This CDR3 region has 16 residues. The CDR3 loop is CASSQGLGAVTGELFF. The CDR3 DNA sequence: TGTGCCAGCAGCCAAGGGCTGGGGGCGGTCACCGGGGAGCTGTTTTTT.

This clone was counted a single time. The chain recombines TRBV19 with TRBJ2-1; D may be TRBD1 (5 bases). Trimming stripped 6 bases from V and 3 bases from J, with 12 bases between. The CDR3 extends over 14 amino acids. Germline CDR1 reads LNHDA; CDR2 reads SQIVND (reference sequence). The CDR3 DNA follows: TGTGCCAGTAGAAGAAATCAGGGCTACAATGAGCAGTTCTTC. Its protein product is CASRRNQGYNEQFF.

The rearrangement joins TRBV1 to TRBJ2-1; the table's D call, TRBD2, was not checked against the DNA. TRBV1 is reported as a pseudogene. This CDR3 spans 16 amino acids. DNA of the CDR3: TGCACCAGCAGCCAAGATAGCGGGGGGGTTAGCAATGAGCAGTTCTTC. The encoded protein is CTSSQDSGGVSNEQFF.

The chain couples TRBV2 to TRBJ1-6; TRBD1 matches 8 bases. CDR1 and CDR2 (germline): SNHLY, FYNNEI. V lost 3 bases and J lost 13; bases outside the gene matches: 14. The CDR3 contains 16 residues. DNA of the CDR3: TGTGCCAGCAGTGACCGCCGTAGGACAGGGTCTTCCCCCCTCCACTTT. It specifies CASSDRRRTGSSPLHF.

The V call is TRBV7-9, the J call TRBJ2-7; the D gene is possibly TRBD2 (7 bases). Germline V CDR1 and CDR2: SEHNR, FQNEAQ (reference sequence). V was trimmed by 4 bases and J by 6 bases, leaving 16 bases between them. CDR3 size: 14 residues. This chain's CDR3 is CASSSWAGAGEQYF. In nucleotides, the CDR3 is TGTGCCAGCAGCTCCTGGGCGGGGGCCGGCGAGCAGTACTTC.

The rearrangement joins TRBV27 to TRBJ2-5, with D perhaps matching TRBD2 (5 bases). CDR1 is MNHEY, CDR2 SMNVEV, per germline (reference sequence). V was trimmed by 0 bases and J by 6 bases, leaving 11 bases between them. The CDR3 is 14 residues long. Here the CDR3 reads CASSLSGRGKTQYF. The CDR3 DNA is TGTGCCAGCAGTTTATCAGGGCGAGGGAAGACCCAGTACTTC.

The rearrangement uses TRBV4-2 and TRBJ2-1; 14 positions match TRBD2. Germline V lookup: CDR1 LGHNA, CDR2 YNFKEQ. V lost 4 bases and J lost 0; bases outside the gene matches: 8. This CDR3 has 19 amino acids. As DNA, the CDR3 is TGTGCCAGCAGCCTAATGACTAGCGGGGGGGCGAGCTCCTACAATGAGCAGTTCTTC. Protein: CASSLMTSGGASSYNEQFF.

The rearrangement uses TRBV3-1 (or the pseudogene TRBV3-2) and TRBJ2-5; TRBD2 aligns across 9 bases. The CDR3 is 14 amino acids. CDR1 and CDR2 from the germline V gene are LGHDT and YNNKEL (reference sequence). The junction had 9 bases not matched to a gene; V was cut back by 8 bases and J by 5 bases. The CDR3 DNA reads TGTGCCAGCCGCCTGACTAGCGGTCAGGAGACCCAGTACTTC. Translation: CASRLTSGQETQYF.